The T cell receptor beta chain described here comes from a study of T-cell reconstitution after alpha-beta-depleted transplantation in children. Study observations and caveats: Reportedly, alpha-beta T cells present about two months post-transplant originated from several hundred expanded clones of graft origin. Newly produced T cells mostly accounted for T-cell counts and diversity one year post-transplant. From surviving recipient T cells and thymic progenitors came the high day-60 TCRbeta diversity observed in some patients.

There are a few counts of this clonotype. Its antigen is unknown. Researchers prepared the TCRbeta library using unique molecular identifiers, the study reports. TCRdb ran MiXCR on the PCR reads and lists one entry per CDR3 protein. The sample records 440,000 or so distinct CDR3 sequences, 43% being singletons. This CDR3 comprises 15 residues. V gave up 5 bases and J gave up 6 bases; unmatched junction bases: 4. The input for sequencing was PBMCs, taken before TCRalphabeta/CD19-depleted stem cell transplant. This chain joins TRBV12-3 or TRBV12-4 and TRBJ2-1; 13 bases are shared with TRBD2. The sequence came from a girl aged 2 to 9 with aplastic anemia, due to receive a stem cell transplant. CDR3 sequence: CASSIGLAGVNEQFF. CDR3 coding DNA: TGTGCCAGCAGTATCGGACTAGCGGGAGTCAATGAGCAGTTCTTC.